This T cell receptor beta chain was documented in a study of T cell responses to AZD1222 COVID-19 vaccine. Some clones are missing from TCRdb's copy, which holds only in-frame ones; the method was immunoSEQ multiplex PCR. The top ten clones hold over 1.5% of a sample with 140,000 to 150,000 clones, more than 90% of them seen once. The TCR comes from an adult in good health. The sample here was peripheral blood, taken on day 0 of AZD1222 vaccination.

The CDR3 sequence is CASSPEPGQGPLLTEAFF. In DNA form, the CDR3 reads TGTGCCAGCTCACCGGAGCCGGGACAGGGGCCGCTTTTGACTGAAGCTTTCTTT. The J gene is TRBJ1-1, the V gene TRBV18; TRBD1 matches 10 bases. Germline values: CDR1 KGHSH, CDR2 LQKENI. With 3 bases clipped from V and 5 bases from J, the junction kept 15 bases outside the gene matches. The CDR3 runs to 18 residues.